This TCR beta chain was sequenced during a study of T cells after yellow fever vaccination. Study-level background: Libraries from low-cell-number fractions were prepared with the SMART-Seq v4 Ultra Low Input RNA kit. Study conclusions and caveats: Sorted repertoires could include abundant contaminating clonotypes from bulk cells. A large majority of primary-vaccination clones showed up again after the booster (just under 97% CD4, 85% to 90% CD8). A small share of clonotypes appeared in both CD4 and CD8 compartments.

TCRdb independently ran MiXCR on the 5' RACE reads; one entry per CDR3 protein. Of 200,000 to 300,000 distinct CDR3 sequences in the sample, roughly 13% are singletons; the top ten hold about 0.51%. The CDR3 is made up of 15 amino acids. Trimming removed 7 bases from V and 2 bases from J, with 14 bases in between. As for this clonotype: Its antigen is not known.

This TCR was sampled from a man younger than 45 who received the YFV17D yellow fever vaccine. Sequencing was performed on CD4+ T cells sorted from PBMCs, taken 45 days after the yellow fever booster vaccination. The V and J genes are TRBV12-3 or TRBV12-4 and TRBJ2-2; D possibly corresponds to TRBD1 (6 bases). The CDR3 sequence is CASISGTKNTGELFF. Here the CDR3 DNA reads TGTGCCAGCATTTCCGGGACAAAAAACACCGGGGAGCTGTTTTTT.